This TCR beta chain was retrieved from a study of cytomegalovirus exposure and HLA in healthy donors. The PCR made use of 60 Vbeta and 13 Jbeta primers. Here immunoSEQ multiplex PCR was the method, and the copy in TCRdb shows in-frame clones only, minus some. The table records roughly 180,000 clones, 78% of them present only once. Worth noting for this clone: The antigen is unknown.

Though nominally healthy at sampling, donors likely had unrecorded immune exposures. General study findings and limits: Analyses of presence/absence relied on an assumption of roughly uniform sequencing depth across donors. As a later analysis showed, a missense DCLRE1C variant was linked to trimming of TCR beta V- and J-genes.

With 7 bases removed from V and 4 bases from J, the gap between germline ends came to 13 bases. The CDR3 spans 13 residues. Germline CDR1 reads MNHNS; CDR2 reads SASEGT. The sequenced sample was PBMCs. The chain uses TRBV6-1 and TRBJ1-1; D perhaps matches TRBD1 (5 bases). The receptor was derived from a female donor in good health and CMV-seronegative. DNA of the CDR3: TGTGCCAGCACCCCAGGGTCGGGCACTGAAGCTTTCTTT. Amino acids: CASTPGSGTEAFF.